Reported below is one TCR beta chain. These data are taken from a study of blood T cell repertoires in COVID-19. As for the study in general: Acute and convalescent COVID-19 specimens originated in the United States, Italy and Spain. T cells, B-cell-depleted T cells, or PBMCs provided the cDNA or gDNA that served as material.

Original methodology: Amplification with reference gene primers provided the estimates of nucleated cell counts. Measured with immunoSEQ multiplex PCR; TCRdb has only the in-frame clones, and not every one. The V and J calls and the clone size are those of that table, but D and trimming were determined from the DNA. There are about 75,000 clones in the sample; roughly 70% occur only once, and approximately 2.4% lies in the top ten. This CDR3 is built from 14 residues. Trimming left V 0 bases short and J 3 bases short, with 9 bases between. Germline CDR1 reads LGHNA; CDR2 reads YNFKEQ. This receptor was taken from a human donor with acute or convalescent COVID-19. The donor label of this sample is uncertain. Input material: peripheral blood. The rearrangement uses TRBV4-2 and TRBJ2-7; no reliable D call. The CDR3 DNA is TGTGCCAGCAGCCAAGATCTAGGTCTCTACGAGCAGTACTTC. Residues: CASSQDLGLYEQYF.